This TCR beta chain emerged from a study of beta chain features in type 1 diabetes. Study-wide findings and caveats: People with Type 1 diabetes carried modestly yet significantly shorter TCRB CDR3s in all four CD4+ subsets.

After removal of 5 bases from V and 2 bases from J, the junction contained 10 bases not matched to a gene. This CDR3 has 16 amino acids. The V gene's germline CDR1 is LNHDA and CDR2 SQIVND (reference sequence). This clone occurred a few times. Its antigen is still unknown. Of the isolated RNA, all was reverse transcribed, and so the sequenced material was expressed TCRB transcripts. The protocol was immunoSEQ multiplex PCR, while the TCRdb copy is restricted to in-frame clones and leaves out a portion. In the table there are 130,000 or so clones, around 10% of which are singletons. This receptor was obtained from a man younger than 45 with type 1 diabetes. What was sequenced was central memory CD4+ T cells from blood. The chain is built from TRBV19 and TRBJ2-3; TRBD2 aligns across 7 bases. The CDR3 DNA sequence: TGTGCCAGTAGTCTGACGGCGGGGGTCCTCACAGATACGCAGTATTTT. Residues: CASSLTAGVLTDTQYF.